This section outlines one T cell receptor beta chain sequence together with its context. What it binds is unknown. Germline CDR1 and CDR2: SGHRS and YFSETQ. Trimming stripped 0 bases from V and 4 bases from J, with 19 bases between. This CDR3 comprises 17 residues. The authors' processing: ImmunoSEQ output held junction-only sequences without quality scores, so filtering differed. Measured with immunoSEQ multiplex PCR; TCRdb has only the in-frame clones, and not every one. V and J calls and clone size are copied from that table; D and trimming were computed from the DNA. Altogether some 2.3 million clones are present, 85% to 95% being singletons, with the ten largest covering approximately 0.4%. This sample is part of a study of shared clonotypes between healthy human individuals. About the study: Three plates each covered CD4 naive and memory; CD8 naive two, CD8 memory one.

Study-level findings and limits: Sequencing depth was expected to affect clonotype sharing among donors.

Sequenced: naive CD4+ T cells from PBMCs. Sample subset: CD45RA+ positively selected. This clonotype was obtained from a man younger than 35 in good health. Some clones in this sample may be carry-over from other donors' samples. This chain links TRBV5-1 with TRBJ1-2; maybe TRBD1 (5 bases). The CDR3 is CASSLAVGAAASYGYTF. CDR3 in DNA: TGCGCCAGCAGCTTGGCCGTCGGGGCAGCTGCTAGCTATGGCTACACCTTC.